The present T cell receptor beta chain was sequenced within a study of shared clonotypes between healthy human individuals. The donor cohort consisted entirely of Caucasian adults residing in Nashville, Tennessee. The study, taken as a whole, reports: Sequencing depth was predicted to influence how clonotypes are shared among donors.

About this clone itself: Its antigen remains unknown.

Deep was the level used in running the assay. PCR replicates performed on unsorted PBMC used 300 ng DNA, roughly 27,000 T cell genomes. The data were produced by immunoSEQ multiplex PCR, yet TCRdb's version contains in-frame clones alone and is incomplete. In the table there are some 470,000 clones, about three quarters of which are singletons. CDR1 is KGHSH and CDR2 is LQKENI in the germline V gene. This CDR3 has 16 amino acids. With 3 bases removed from V and 4 bases from J, the gap between germline ends came to 18 bases. The chain is built from TRBV18 and TRBJ1-2, with a weak D call TRBD1 (5 bases). This receptor was identified in a woman in her thirties or forties in good health. Some clones in this sample may be carry-over from other donors' samples. Source material: PBMCs. The CDR3 DNA is TGTGCCAGCTCACCGGGAAGCGGGGGAGGGAGCTATGGCTACACCTTC. This gives the protein CASSPGSGGGSYGYTF.